The clone carrying this TCR beta chain was seen repeatedly, ten times or more. These data are taken from a study of T cells of healthy individuals. TCRdb re-called the 5' RACE reads through MiXCR, storing one row per CDR3 protein. The repertoire includes around 40,000 distinct CDR3 sequences, about 4.2% of them detected once, and over 9% sits in the top ten. V was pared by 7 bases and J by 4 bases, with 7 bases of the junction left unmatched. The CDR3 is 14 residues long. Germline assignment: CDR1 MNHNY and CDR2 SVGAGI (reference sequence). The sequence came from a human donor in good health. The rearrangement links TRBV6-6 to TRBJ2-1; 7 nucleotides agree with TRBD2. In DNA form, the CDR3 reads TGTGCCAGCACGGACCCTAGCGGTTACAATGAGCAGTTCTTC. It specifies CASTDPSGYNEQFF.